This TCR beta chain was identified in a study of PD-L1 blockade in urothelial cancer. Study-level information: The number of prior chemotherapy regimens per patient was 0 to 3. At 6 weeks and at 3 weeks (second dose) after treatment start, blood was analyzed.

Profiling relied on immunoSEQ multiplex PCR, and the TCRdb table lists in-frame clones only, not all of them. This table has 15,000 or so clones, around 87% appearing once. This CDR3 comprises 14 residues. Germline values: CDR1 KGHSH, CDR2 LQKENI. The V end lost 6 bases, the J end lost 0 bases, and 11 bases lay between the germline ends. There were between 1 and 8 samples from each patient, taken pretreatment and on-treatment. V usage is TRBV18 and J usage is TRBJ1-1, with D perhaps matching TRBD1 (6 bases). The sequence was obtained from a man aged 65 to 85 with urothelial cancer. Here the sequenced sample was PBMCs, taken around atezolizumab (anti-PD-L1) treatment. The CDR3 loop reads CASSPRQVNTEAFF. The CDR3 region has the DNA TGTGCCAGCTCCCCTCGACAGGTGAACACTGAAGCTTTCTTT. Full variable domain (rest looked up from reference TRBV18 and TRBJ1-1): NAGVMQNPRHLVRRRGQEARLRCSPMKGHSHVYWYRQLPEEGLKFMVYLQKENIIDESGMPKERFSAEFPKEGPSILRIQQVVRGDSAAYFCASSPRQVNTEAFFGQGTRLTVV.